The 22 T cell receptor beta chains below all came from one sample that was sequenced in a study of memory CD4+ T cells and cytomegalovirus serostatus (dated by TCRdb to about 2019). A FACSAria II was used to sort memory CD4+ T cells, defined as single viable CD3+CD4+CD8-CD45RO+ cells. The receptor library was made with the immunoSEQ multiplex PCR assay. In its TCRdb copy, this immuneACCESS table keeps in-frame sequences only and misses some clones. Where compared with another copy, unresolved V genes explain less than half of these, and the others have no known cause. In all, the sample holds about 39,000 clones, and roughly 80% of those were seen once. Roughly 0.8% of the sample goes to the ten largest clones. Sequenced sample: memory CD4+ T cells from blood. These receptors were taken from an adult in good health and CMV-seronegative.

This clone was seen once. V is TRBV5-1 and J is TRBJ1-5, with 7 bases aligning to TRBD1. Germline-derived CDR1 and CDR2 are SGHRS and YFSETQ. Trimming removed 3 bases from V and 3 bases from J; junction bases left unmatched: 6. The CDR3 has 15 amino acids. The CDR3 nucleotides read TGCGCCAGCAGCTCCGGGACAGAACTCAATCAGCCCCAGCATTTT. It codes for CASSSGTELNQPQHF. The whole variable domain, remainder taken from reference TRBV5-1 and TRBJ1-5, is KAGVTQTPRYLIKTRGQQVTLSCSPISGHRSVSWYQQTPGQGLQFLFEYFSETQRNKGNFPGRFSGRQFSNSRSEMNVSTLELGDSALYLCASSSGTELNQPQHFGDGTRLSIL.

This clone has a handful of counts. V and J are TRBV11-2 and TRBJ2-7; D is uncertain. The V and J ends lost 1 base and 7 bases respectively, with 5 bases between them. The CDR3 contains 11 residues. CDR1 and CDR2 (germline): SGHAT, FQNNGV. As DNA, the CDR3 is TGTGCCAGCAGCTTAGCTAGGGAGCAGTACTTC. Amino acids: CASSLAREQYF.

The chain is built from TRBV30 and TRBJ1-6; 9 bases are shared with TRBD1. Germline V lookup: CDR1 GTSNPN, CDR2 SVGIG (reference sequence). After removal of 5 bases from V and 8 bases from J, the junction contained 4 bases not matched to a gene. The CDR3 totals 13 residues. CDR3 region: CAWHTGGDSPLHF. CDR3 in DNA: TGTGCCTGGCATACAGGGGGCGATTCACCCCTCCACTTT.

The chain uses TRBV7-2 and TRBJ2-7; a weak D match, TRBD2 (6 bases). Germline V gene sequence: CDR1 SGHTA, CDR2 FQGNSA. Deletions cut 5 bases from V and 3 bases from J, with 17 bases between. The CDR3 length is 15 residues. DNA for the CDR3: TGTGCCAGCAGCACAACCGGGGGTTCGGGCTACGAGCAGTACTTC. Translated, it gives CASSTTGGSGYEQYF.

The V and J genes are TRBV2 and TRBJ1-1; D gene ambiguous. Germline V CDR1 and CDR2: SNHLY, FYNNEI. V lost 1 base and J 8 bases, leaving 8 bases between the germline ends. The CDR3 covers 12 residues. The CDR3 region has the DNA TGTGCCAGCAGTGAAGTAGGCAGGGAAGCTTTCTTT. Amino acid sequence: CASSEVGREAFF.

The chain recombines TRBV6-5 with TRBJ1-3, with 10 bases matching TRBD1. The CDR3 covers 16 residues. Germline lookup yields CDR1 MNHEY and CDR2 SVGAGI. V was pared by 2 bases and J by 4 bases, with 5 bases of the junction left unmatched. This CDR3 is CASSYGGTGDGNTIYF. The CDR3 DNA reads TGTGCCAGCAGTTACGGAGGGACAGGGGACGGAAACACCATATATTTT.

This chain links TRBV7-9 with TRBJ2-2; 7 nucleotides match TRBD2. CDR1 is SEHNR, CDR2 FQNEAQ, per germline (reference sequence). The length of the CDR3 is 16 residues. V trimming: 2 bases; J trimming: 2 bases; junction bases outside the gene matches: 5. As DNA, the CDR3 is TGTGCCAGCAGCTTACTGGGGGGGAGTAACACCGGGGAGCTGTTTTTT. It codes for CASSLLGGSNTGELFF.

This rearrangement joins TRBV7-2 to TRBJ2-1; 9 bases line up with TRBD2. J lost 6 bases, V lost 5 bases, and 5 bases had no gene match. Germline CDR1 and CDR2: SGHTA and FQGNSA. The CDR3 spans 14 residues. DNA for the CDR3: TGTGCCAGCAGCCGTAGCGGGGGAACCAATGAGCAGTTCTTC. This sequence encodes CASSRSGGTNEQFF.

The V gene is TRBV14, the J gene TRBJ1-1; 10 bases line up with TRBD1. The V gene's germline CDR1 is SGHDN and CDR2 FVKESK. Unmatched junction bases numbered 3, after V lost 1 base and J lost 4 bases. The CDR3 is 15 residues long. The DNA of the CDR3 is TGTGCCAGCAGCCAAGCCCGACAGGGGGCCACTGAAGCTTTCTTT. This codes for CASSQARQGATEAFF. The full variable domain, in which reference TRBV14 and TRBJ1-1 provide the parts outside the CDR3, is EAGVTQFPSHSVIEKGQTVTLRCDPISGHDNLYWYRRVMGKEIKFLLHFVKESKQDESGMPNNRFLAERTGGTYSTLKVQPAELEDSGVYFCASSQARQGATEAFFGQGTRLTVV.

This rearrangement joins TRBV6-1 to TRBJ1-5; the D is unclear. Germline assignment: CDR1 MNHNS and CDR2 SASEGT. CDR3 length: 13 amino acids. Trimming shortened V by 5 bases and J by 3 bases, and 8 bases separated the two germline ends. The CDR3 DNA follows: TGTGCCAGCAGTCAGAGTATCAATCAGCCCCAGCATTTT. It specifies CASSQSINQPQHF.

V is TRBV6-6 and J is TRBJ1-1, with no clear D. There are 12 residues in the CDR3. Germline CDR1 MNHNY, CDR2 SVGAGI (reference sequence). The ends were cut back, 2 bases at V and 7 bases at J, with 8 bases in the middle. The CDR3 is CASSYGPFEAFF. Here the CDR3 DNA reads TGTGCCAGCAGTTACGGACCCTTTGAAGCTTTCTTT.

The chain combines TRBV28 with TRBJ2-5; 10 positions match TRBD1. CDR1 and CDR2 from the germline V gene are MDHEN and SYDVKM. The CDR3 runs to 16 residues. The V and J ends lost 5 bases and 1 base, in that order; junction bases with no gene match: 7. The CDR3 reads CASSTLGTGVQETQYF. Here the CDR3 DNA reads TGTGCCAGCAGTACGCTCGGGACAGGGGTCCAAGAGACCCAGTACTTC. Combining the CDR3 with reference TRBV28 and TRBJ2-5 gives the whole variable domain DVKVTQSSRYLVKRTGEKVFLECVQDMDHENMFWYRQDPGLGLRLIYFSYDVKMKEKGDIPEGYSVSREKKERFSLILESASTNQTSMYLCASSTLGTGVQETQYFGPGTRLLVL.

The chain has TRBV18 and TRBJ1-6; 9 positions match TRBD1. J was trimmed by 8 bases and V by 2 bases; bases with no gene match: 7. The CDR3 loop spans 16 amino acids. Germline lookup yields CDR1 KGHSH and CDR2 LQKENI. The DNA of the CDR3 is TGTGCCAGCTCACCATCCCCGACAGGGGGAGATTCACCCCTCCACTTT. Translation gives CASSPSPTGGDSPLHF.

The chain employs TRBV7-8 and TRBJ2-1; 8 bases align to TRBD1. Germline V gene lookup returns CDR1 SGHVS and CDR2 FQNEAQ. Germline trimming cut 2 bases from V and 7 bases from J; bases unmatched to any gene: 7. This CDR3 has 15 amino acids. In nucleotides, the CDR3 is TGTGCCAGCAGCTTACAGGGGGCGCCTTTAAATGAGCAGTTCTTC. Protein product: CASSLQGAPLNEQFF. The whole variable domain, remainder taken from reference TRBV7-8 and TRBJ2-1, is GAGVSQSPRYKVAKRGQDVALRCDPISGHVSLFWYQQALGQGPEFLTYFQNEAQLDKSGLPSDRFFAERPEGSVSTLKIQRTQQEDSAVYLCASSLQGAPLNEQFFGPGTRLTVL.

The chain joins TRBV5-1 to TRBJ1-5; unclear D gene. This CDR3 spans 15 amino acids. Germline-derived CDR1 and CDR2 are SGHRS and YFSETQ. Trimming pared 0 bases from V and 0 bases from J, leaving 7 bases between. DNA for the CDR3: TGCGCCAGCAGCTTGGGGACGGGTAGCAATCAGCCCCAGCATTTT. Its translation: CASSLGTGSNQPQHF.

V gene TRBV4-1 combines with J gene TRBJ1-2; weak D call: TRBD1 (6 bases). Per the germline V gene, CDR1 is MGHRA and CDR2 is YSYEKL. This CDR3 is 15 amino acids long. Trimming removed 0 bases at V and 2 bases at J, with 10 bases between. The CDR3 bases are TGCGCCAGCAGCCAAGATCAGGGGAAGAACTATGGCTACACCTTC. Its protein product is CASSQDQGKNYGYTF.

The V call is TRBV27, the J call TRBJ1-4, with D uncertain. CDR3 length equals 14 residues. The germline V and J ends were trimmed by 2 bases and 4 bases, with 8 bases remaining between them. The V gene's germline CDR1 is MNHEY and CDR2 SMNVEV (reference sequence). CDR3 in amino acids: CASSLGVRNEKLFF. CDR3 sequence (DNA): TGTGCCAGCAGTTTAGGGGTCCGTAATGAAAAACTGTTTTTT.

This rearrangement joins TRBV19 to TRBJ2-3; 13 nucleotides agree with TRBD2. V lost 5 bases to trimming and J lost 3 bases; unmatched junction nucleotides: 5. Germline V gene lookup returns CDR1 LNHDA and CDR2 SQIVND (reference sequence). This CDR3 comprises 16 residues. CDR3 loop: CASSYRLAGGTDTQYF. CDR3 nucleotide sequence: TGTGCCAGTAGTTACAGACTAGCGGGGGGAACAGATACGCAGTATTTT.

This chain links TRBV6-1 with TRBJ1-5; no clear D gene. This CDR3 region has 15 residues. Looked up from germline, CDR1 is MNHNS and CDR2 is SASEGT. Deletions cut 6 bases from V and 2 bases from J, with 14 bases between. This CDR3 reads CASSDMIGGNQPQHF. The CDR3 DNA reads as TGTGCCAGCAGCGACATGATCGGGGGCAATCAGCCCCAGCATTTT.

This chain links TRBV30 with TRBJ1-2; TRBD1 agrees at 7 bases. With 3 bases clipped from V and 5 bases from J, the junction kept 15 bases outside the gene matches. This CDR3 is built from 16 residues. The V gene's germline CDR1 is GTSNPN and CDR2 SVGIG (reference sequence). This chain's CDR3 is CAWRKGWSGGPYGYTF. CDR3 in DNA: TGTGCCTGGAGGAAAGGGTGGTCAGGGGGGCCTTATGGCTACACCTTC. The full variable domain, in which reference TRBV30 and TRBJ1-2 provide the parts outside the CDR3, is SQTIHQWPATLVQPVGSPLSLECTVEGTSNPNLYWYRQAAGRGLQLLFYSVGIGQISSEVPQNLSASRPQDRQFILSSKKLLLSDSGFYLCAWRKGWSGGPYGYTFGSGTRLTVV.

CDR3 DNA sequence: TGTGCCAGCACCACGTTAGGGGCCCATGAAAAACTGTTTTTT. It codes for CASTTLGAHEKLFF. V gene TRBV7-9 combines with J gene TRBJ1-4; D is possibly TRBD1 (5 bases). V was cut by 7 bases and J by 6 bases, with 15 bases left in between. Germline V gene data show CDR1 as SEHNR and CDR2 as FQNEAQ (reference sequence). The CDR3 is 14 residues long.

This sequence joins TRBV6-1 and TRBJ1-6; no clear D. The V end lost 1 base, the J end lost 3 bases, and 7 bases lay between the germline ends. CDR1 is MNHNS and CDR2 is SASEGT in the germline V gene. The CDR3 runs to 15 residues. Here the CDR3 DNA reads TGTGCCAGCAGTGAAGGGACGGTCTATAATTCACCCCTCCACTTT. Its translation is CASSEGTVYNSPLHF.